In this sample, the clone carrying this TCR beta chain turned up once. These data belong to a study of cytomegalovirus exposure and HLA in healthy donors. The study ran its PCR with 60 Vbeta and 13 Jbeta primers. TCRdb's copy holds only in-frame clones and misses some; the assay was immunoSEQ multiplex PCR. The repertoire has about 110,000 clones, approximately 86% of them found once; the top ten carry 1.5% to 2%. This CDR3 has 17 residues. Unmatched junction bases numbered 7, after V lost 1 base and J lost 0 bases. Germline V gene lookup returns CDR1 MGHDK and CDR2 SYGVNS. The receptor's source is a man aged 35 to 55 in good health and CMV-seronegative. V is TRBV25-1 and J is TRBJ2-7; 9 bases line up with TRBD1. The sequencing sample was made of PBMCs. DNA for the CDR3: TGTGCCAGCAGTGAATTAGGAGGGACAGGGTACTCCTACGAGCAGTACTTC. Its translation is CASSELGGTGYSYEQYF.